This TCR beta chain was documented in a study of cytotoxic CD8 clonotypes in ibrutinib-treated CLL. Across the study: Response sampling took place at median around 13 months of treatment, range 6 to 36.

Only in-frame clones appear in the TCRdb table, and some are missing; sequencing was by immunoSEQ multiplex PCR. Counted here are some 300,000 clones, about 80% occurring once; the ten biggest clones make up 6.5% to 8%. The V and J ends lost 5 bases and 2 bases respectively, with 14 bases between them. The CDR3 extends over 15 amino acids. Germline CDR1 is PRHDT and CDR2 is FYEKMQ (reference sequence). The chain recombines TRBV13 with TRBJ2-3; D is undetermined. This sample comprised PBMCs, obtained before ibrutinib treatment. This clonotype originated in a human donor with chronic lymphocytic leukemia. The CDR3 DNA is TGTGCCAGCAGCCTACTCCGCCAGCTCACAGATACGCAGTATTTT. Translation: CASSLLRQLTDTQYF.